Each of the 19 T cell receptor beta chains below was sequenced from the same sample in a study of T-cell memory formation after mild COVID-19 (dated by TCRdb to the early 2020s). The method was 5' RACE. TCRdb names Illumina NovaSeq 6000 as the instrument used. TCRdb reprocessed the public reads (quality trimming at Q25 with fastp, clone calling with MiXCR) and kept in-frame beta chains. A single entry per CDR3 protein holds the most common genes and DNA from its merged rows. Across this sample there are about 49,000 distinct CDR3 sequences, with approximately 6.6% seen only once. The top ten clonotypes cover roughly 1.5% of the sample. The sequenced sample was PBMCs or a T cell subset sorted from them (not recorded which). These receptors originate from a man in his late teens or twenties who had mild COVID-19 (a few samples of this study predate the infection). The sample titles of this study are shuffled in the database, so cell type and time point are left out; the donor was told from shared clones.

The chain carries TRBV20-1 and TRBJ1-2; no reliable D call. Trimming took 3 bases from V and 2 from J, leaving 4 bases between them. Germline CDR1 is DFQATT and CDR2 is SNEGSKA (reference sequence). This CDR3 has 11 amino acids. The CDR3 loop is CSASPNYGYTF. In nucleotides, the CDR3 is TGCAGTGCTAGCCCGAACTATGGCTACACCTTC.

The V gene is TRBV16, the J gene TRBJ1-1; no firm D call. Germline assignment: CDR1 KGHSY and CDR2 FQNENV. V lost 4 bases and J 1 base, leaving 16 bases between the germline ends. This CDR3 contains 16 residues. The DNA of the CDR3 is TGTGCCAGCAGCCCCCTTCGCGGAGAGAAGAACACTGAAGCTTTCTTT. As protein: CASSPLRGEKNTEAFF.

The chain links TRBV14 to TRBJ2-1, with 10 positions matching TRBD2. V trimming: 5 bases; J trimming: 10 bases; junction bases outside the gene matches: 14. Per germline, CDR1 SGHDN and CDR2 FVKESK. The CDR3 sequence is 16 residues long. CDR3 coding DNA: TGTGCCAGCAGCTCAGAGGCCAGCGGGGGGGCTCGAGAGCAGTTCTTC. Translated, it gives CASSSEASGGAREQFF.

The chain carries TRBV10-3 and TRBJ1-2; TRBD1 is a possible D gene (6 bases). The V gene's germline CDR1 is ENHRY and CDR2 SYGVKD. Trimming shortened V by 4 bases and J by 8 bases, and 11 bases separated the two germline ends. The CDR3 sequence is 12 residues long. The CDR3 DNA sequence: TGTGCCATCAGTGCGGAGGGGGAAGGCTACACCTTC. This translates into CAISAEGEGYTF.

This clonotype has a count of ten or more. The V gene is TRBV24-1, the J gene TRBJ2-5; D perhaps matches TRBD2 (6 bases). CDR3 length: 13 amino acids. The V end was cut by 4 bases, the J end by 1 base, with 6 bases between. The germline CDR1 and CDR2 sequences are KGHDR and SFDVKD. The CDR3 bases are TGTGCCACCAGTGACGGGAGCCAAGAGACCCAGTACTTC. Its translation: CATSDGSQETQYF.

This clonotype was detected many times. The chain has TRBV5-1 and TRBJ2-7; TRBD1 agrees at 8 bases. The V gene's germline CDR1 is SGHRS and CDR2 YFSETQ. The CDR3 is 14 residues long. With 0 bases clipped from V and 4 bases from J, the junction kept 3 bases outside the gene matches. CDR3 sequence (DNA): TGCGCCAGCAGCTTGGAGGGACAGGAATACGAGCAGTACTTC. It is translated as CASSLEGQEYEQYF.

The chain couples TRBV4-1 to TRBJ2-3; D gene unclear. The germline V gene has CDR1 MGHRA and CDR2 YSYEKL. With 3 bases removed from V and 4 bases from J, the gap between germline ends came to 2 bases. This CDR3 comprises 11 residues. In nucleotides, the CDR3 is TGCGCCAGCAGCCAGGCAGATACGCAGTATTTT. As protein: CASSQADTQYF.

This clonotype was observed a few times. J is TRBJ2-5 and V is TRBV11-1; TRBD1 matches at 9 bases. The CDR3 length is 14 residues. Trimming removed 5 bases from V and 4 bases from J; junction bases left unmatched: 5. Germline CDR1 is SGHAT and CDR2 is FQDESV (reference sequence). The CDR3 sequence is CASSTRGQGETQYF. The CDR3 DNA reads TGTGCCAGCAGCACCCGGGGACAGGGAGAGACCCAGTACTTC.

This clonotype has more than one count but fewer than ten. The rearrangement links TRBV6-5 to TRBJ1-2, with 7 bases identical to TRBD1. The CDR3 extends over 14 amino acids. Germline assignment: CDR1 MNHEY and CDR2 SVGAGI. Trimming removed 2 bases from V and 2 bases from J; junction bases left unmatched: 2. In DNA form, the CDR3 reads TGTGCCAGCAGTTACGACAGGGCAAACTATGGCTACACCTTC. Translated: CASSYDRANYGYTF.

The rearrangement joins TRBV24-1 to TRBJ2-3; the match to TRBD1 covers 8 bases. Germline trimming cut 8 bases from V and 4 bases from J; bases unmatched to any gene: 4. The germline gives CDR1 KGHDR, CDR2 SFDVKD. This CDR3 has 13 residues. The CDR3 nucleotides are TGTGCCACCAATACAGGGGGTTCAGATACGCAGTATTTT. Its protein is CATNTGGSDTQYF.

This clonotype was observed a handful of times. V gene TRBV20-1 combines with J gene TRBJ2-2; no reliable D call. CDR1 and CDR2 (germline): DFQATT, SNEGSKA (reference sequence). The CDR3 is 12 residues long. Deletions cut 5 bases from V and 1 base from J, with 5 bases between. Written as DNA, the CDR3 is TGCAGTGCTCGGCTGAACACCGGGGAGCTGTTTTTT. Amino acid sequence: CSARLNTGELFF.

The V gene is TRBV4-3, the J gene TRBJ1-4, with D unclear. V lost 5 bases to trimming and J lost 5 bases, with 3 bases between them. The CDR3 runs 11 residues. From germline, CDR1 is LGHNA and CDR2 YSLEER. The CDR3 sequence: CASSINEKLFF. The CDR3 bases are TGCGCCAGCAGCATAAATGAAAAACTGTTTTTT.

This clonotype showed up many times. The chain is built from TRBV5-4 and TRBJ2-1; D perhaps matches TRBD2 (6 bases). The germline V gene encodes CDR1 SGHNT and CDR2 YYREEE (reference sequence). V was clipped by 0 bases and J by 4 bases, with 11 bases between them. CDR3 length equals 15 residues. The CDR3 reads CASSLDGTSYNEQFF. DNA for the CDR3: TGTGCCAGCAGCTTGGATGGGACTTCGTACAATGAGCAGTTCTTC.

The rearrangement uses TRBV9 and TRBJ1-5; D perhaps matches TRBD1 (6 bases). The V end lost 0 bases, the J end lost 4 bases, and 11 bases lay between the germline ends. The germline V gene encodes CDR1 SGDLS and CDR2 YYNGEE. CDR3 length equals 15 residues. The CDR3 nucleotides read TGTGCCAGCAGCGTAGGAGGACAGCCAAATCAGCCCCAGCATTTT. Its protein product is CASSVGGQPNQPQHF.

This clonotype was picked up many times. This chain links TRBV18 with TRBJ2-5; D ambiguous. The CDR3 contains 13 residues. V lost 0 bases, J lost 2 bases, and 4 bases lay in between. Germline values: CDR1 KGHSH, CDR2 LQKENI. The CDR3 region has the DNA TGTGCCAGCTCACCACCAGGACAAGAGACCCAGTACTTC. Translating gives CASSPPGQETQYF.

A few counts support this clonotype. This chain joins TRBV4-1 and TRBJ2-3, with no clear D. Trimming shortened V by 0 bases and J by 0 bases, and 10 bases separated the two germline ends. From germline, CDR1 is MGHRA and CDR2 YSYEKL. This CDR3 is 16 amino acids long. CDR3 nucleotide sequence: TGCGCCAGCAGCCAAGAAGGACCCCCTAGCACAGATACGCAGTATTTT. Protein product: CASSQEGPPSTDTQYF.

This clonotype was observed a handful of times. The rearrangement links TRBV25-1 to TRBJ2-5; D gene unclear. V was pared by 1 base and J by 4 bases, with 13 bases between. Germline V lookup: CDR1 MGHDK, CDR2 SYGVNS. CDR3 size: 15 residues. The CDR3 loop reads CASSESSPGRETQYF. CDR3 DNA sequence: TGTGCCAGCAGTGAATCTAGTCCCGGGCGAGAGACCCAGTACTTC.

The V and J genes are TRBV7-2 and TRBJ1-5; the D is unclear. The CDR3 contains 12 residues. Germline loops: CDR1 SGHTA, CDR2 FQGNSA. The V and J ends lost 7 bases and 7 bases respectively, with 11 bases between them. The CDR3 nucleotides are TGTGCCAGCACCATTTACCCCCAGCCCCAGCATTTT. Protein sequence: CASTIYPQPQHF. The full variable domain, with the rest looked up from reference TRBV7-2 and TRBJ1-5, is GAGVSQSPSNKVTEKGKDVELRCDPISGHTALYWYRQSLGQGLEFLIYFQGNSAPDKSGLPSDRFSAERTGGSVSTLTIQRTQQEDSAVYLCASTIYPQPQHFGDGTRLSIL.

This clonotype was detected many times. V is TRBV12-3 or TRBV12-4 and J is TRBJ2-6; possibly TRBD1 or TRBD2 for D (6 bases each). This CDR3 is built from 16 residues. V was clipped by 6 bases and J by 0 bases, with 12 bases between them. The CDR3 sequence: CASSPGGGSGANVLTF. The CDR3 region has the DNA TGTGCCAGCAGCCCCGGAGGGGGCTCTGGGGCCAACGTCCTGACTTTC.